The 5 T cell receptor beta chains reported below all come from one sample, sequenced in a study of cytomegalovirus exposure and HLA in healthy donors. The PCR used 60 Vbeta and 13 Jbeta primers. Data came from immunoSEQ multiplex PCR; TCRdb stores just in-frame clones and leaves some out. The repertoire holds around 190,000 clones, with around 79% as singletons. The specimen was PBMCs. The receptors derive from a woman in her forties or fifties in good health and CMV-seronegative.

This chain joins TRBV27 and TRBJ1-4; perhaps TRBD1 as D (5 bases). V was cut by 1 base and J by 4 bases, with 7 bases left in between. The CDR3 is made up of 14 amino acids. The germline CDR1 and CDR2 sequences are MNHEY and SMNVEV (reference sequence). In DNA, the CDR3 is TGTGCCAGCAGTTTATATCAGGGTAATGAAAAACTGTTTTTT. Translation gives CASSLYQGNEKLFF.

The genes are TRBV7-9 and TRBJ1-2; 9 positions agree with TRBD1. Germline V gene data show CDR1 as SEHNR and CDR2 as FQNEAQ (reference sequence). V shed 3 bases, J shed 4 bases, and the junction held 6 bases outside the gene matches. This CDR3 spans 15 amino acids. The CDR3 DNA sequence: TGTGCCAGCAGCTTGCAGACAGGGGGTTCCTATGGCTACACCTTC. It yields the protein CASSLQTGGSYGYTF.

The V gene is TRBV25-1, the J gene TRBJ2-6; TRBD1 might be the D (5 bases). Per germline, CDR1 MGHDK and CDR2 SYGVNS. The CDR3 runs to 14 residues. The V end was cut by 4 bases, the J end by 10 bases, with 14 bases between. The CDR3 region is CASSAPTVSNVLTF. The CDR3 DNA is TGTGCCAGCAGTGCGCCGACAGTTAGTAACGTCCTGACTTTC.

V gene TRBV7-9 combines with J gene TRBJ2-2; no definite D call. There are 13 residues in the CDR3. The germline V gene has CDR1 SEHNR and CDR2 FQNEAQ (reference sequence). V gave up 5 bases and J gave up 1 base, with 5 bases separating them. CDR3 region: CASSRQNTGELFF. Written as DNA, the CDR3 is TGTGCCAGCAGCCGACAGAACACCGGGGAGCTGTTTTTT.

The genes are TRBV7-3 and TRBJ2-5, with 7 bases identical to TRBD1. V dropped 1 base and J dropped 2; count of bases not matched to a gene: 16. The germline CDR1 and CDR2 sequences are SGHTA and FQGTGA. This CDR3 region has 19 residues. This chain's CDR3 is CASSLNSGQSGGPQETQYF. The CDR3 DNA reads TGTGCCAGCAGCTTAAATTCGGGACAGTCCGGCGGGCCTCAAGAGACCCAGTACTTC.